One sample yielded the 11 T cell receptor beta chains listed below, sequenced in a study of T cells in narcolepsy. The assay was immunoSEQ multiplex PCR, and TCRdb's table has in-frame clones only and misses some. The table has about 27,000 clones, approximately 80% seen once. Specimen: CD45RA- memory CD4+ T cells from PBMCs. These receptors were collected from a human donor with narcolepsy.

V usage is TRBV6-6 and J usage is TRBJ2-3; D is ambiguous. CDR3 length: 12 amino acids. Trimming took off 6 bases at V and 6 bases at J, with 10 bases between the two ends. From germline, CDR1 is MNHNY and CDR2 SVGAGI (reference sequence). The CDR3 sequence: CASSSSSDTQYF. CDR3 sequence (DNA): TGTGCCAGCAGCTCTTCTTCGGATACGCAGTATTTT.

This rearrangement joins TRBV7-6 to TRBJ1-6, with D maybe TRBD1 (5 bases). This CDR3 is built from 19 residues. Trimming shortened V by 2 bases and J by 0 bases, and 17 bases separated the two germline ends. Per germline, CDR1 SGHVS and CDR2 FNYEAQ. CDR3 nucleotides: TGTGCCAGCAGCTTATATCCCCGGGGACTTAGCTCCTATAATTCACCCCTCCACTTT. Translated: CASSLYPRGLSSYNSPLHF.

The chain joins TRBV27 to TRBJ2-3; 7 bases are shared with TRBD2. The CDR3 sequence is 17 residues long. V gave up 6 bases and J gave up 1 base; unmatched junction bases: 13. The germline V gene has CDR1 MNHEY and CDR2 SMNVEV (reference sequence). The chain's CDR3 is CASRPRRGLHRTDTQYF. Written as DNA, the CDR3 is TGTGCCAGCAGGCCACGCCGGGGACTACATCGCACAGATACGCAGTATTTT.

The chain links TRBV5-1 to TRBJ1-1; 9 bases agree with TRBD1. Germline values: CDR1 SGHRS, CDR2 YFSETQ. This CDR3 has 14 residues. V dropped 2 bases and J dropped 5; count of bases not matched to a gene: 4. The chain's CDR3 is CASSLGQGRTEAFF. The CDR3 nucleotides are TGCGCCAGCAGCTTAGGACAGGGGAGAACTGAAGCTTTCTTT.

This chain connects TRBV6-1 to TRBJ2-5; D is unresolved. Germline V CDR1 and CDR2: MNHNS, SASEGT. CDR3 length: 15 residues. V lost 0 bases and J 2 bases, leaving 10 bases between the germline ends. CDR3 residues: CASSEASFGQETQYF. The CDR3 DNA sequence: TGTGCCAGCAGTGAAGCCAGTTTCGGGCAAGAGACCCAGTACTTC.

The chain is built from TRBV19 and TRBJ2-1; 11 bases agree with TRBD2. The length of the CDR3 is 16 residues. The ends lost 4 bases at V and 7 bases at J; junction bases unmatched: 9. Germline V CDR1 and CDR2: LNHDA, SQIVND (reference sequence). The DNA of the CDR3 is TGTGCCAGTAGTACCTTCTTAGCGGGGGGGCATAATGAGCAGTTCTTC. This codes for CASSTFLAGGHNEQFF.

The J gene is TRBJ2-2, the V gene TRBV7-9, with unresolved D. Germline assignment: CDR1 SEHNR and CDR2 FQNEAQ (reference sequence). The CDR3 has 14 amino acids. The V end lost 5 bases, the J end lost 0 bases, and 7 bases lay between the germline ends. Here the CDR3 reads CASSGTANTGELFF. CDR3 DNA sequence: TGTGCCAGCAGCGGTACAGCGAACACCGGGGAGCTGTTTTTT. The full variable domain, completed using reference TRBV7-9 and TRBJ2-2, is DTGVSQNPRHKITKRGQNVTFRCDPISEHNRLYWYRQTLGQGPEFLTYFQNEAQLEKSRLLSDRFSAERPKGSFSTLEIQRTEQGDSAMYLCASSGTANTGELFFGEGSRLTVL.

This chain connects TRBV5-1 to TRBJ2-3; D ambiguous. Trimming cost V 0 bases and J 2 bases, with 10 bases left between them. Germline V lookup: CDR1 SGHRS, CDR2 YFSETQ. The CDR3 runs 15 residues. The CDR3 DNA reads TGCGCCAGCAGCTTGGGATATGCCCTCACAGATACGCAGTATTTT. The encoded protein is CASSLGYALTDTQYF.

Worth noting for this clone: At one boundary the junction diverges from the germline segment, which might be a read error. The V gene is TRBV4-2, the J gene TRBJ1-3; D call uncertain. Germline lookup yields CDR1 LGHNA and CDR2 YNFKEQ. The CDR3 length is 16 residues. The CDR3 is CASTQDLGVSGNTIYF. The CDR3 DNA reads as TGTGCCAGCACCCAAGATCTCGGAGTCTCTGGAAACACCATATATTTT.

The CDR3: CASSLTGTMNTEAFF. CDR3 nucleotide sequence: TGCGCCAGCAGCTTGACAGGGACTATGAACACTGAAGCTTTCTTT. The J gene is TRBJ1-1, the V gene TRBV5-1; the D gene is possibly TRBD1 (6 bases). V lost 1 base, J lost 0 bases, and 10 bases lay in between. The CDR3 is 15 amino acids. Germline V lookup: CDR1 SGHRS, CDR2 YFSETQ.

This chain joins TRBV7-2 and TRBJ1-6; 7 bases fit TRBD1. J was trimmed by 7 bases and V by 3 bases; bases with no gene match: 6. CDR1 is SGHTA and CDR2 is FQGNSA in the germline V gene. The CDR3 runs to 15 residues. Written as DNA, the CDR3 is TGTGCCAGCAGCTTGACAGGGTTGGGGAATTCACCCCTCCACTTT. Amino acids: CASSLTGLGNSPLHF.